These 7 T cell receptor beta chains were all obtained from the same sample, sequenced in a study of blood T cell repertoires in COVID-19. Clones were sequenced by immunoSEQ multiplex PCR, and TCRdb holds only the in-frame ones, with some missing. In the table there are 100,000 to 150,000 clones, around nine tenths of which are singletons. The sequencing input was peripheral blood. The receptors derive from a woman in her 70s with COVID-19, enrolled during active disease.

J is TRBJ1-1 and V is TRBV7-8; D perhaps matches TRBD1 (5 bases). The V and J ends lost 4 bases and 0 bases respectively, with 6 bases between them. This CDR3 spans 13 amino acids. Per germline, CDR1 SGHVS and CDR2 FQNEAQ. The CDR3 region has the DNA TGTGCCAGCAGCTCGACAGTGAACACTGAAGCTTTCTTT. Translation: CASSSTVNTEAFF.

The chain joins TRBV7-2 to TRBJ1-4, with 9 positions matching TRBD1. There are 14 residues in the CDR3. The germline V gene encodes CDR1 SGHTA and CDR2 FQGNSA. Germline trimming cut 5 bases from V and 7 bases from J; bases unmatched to any gene: 5. CDR3 protein: CASSIGQGPEKLFF. The CDR3 nucleotides are TGTGCCAGCAGCATAGGACAGGGGCCTGAAAAACTGTTTTTT. Full variable domain (rest looked up from reference TRBV7-2 and TRBJ1-4): GAGVSQSPSNKVTEKGKDVELRCDPISGHTALYWYRQSLGQGLEFLIYFQGNSAPDKSGLPSDRFSAERTGGSVSTLTIQRTQQEDSAVYLCASSIGQGPEKLFFGSGTQLSVL.

This chain links TRBV10-3 with TRBJ1-1, with D possibly being TRBD1 (5 bases). Trimming stripped 7 bases from V and 3 bases from J, with 12 bases between. Per the germline V gene, CDR1 is ENHRY and CDR2 is SYGVKD. This CDR3 region has 13 residues. CDR3 sequence (DNA): TGTGCCATCAAACAGGAGTCGCACACTGAAGCTTTCTTT. It codes for CAIKQESHTEAFF.

CDR3 region: CAVRVSGGNTIYF. CDR3 coding DNA: TGTGCTGTCAGGGTGTCAGGAGGAAACACCATATATTTT. This chain connects TRBV12-3 or TRBV12-4 to TRBJ1-3; a weak D match, TRBD1 (5 bases). This CDR3 is built from 13 residues.

The V and J genes are TRBV10-3 and TRBJ1-5; D not certain. Germline CDR1 and CDR2: ENHRY and SYGVKD. Trimming took off 10 bases at V and 2 bases at J, with 9 bases between the two ends. The CDR3 spans 12 residues. CDR3 sequence: CATTDGNQPQHF. The CDR3 region has the DNA TGTGCCACCACAGACGGCAATCAGCCCCAGCATTTT.

This sequence joins TRBV5-4 and TRBJ1-1; no firm D call. In germline, CDR1 is SGHNT, CDR2 YYREEE (reference sequence). The CDR3 extends over 12 amino acids. V shed 1 base and J shed 1 base, with 2 bases lying between them. This CDR3 is CASSLQNTEAFF. The CDR3 DNA reads as TGTGCCAGCAGCTTGCAGAACACTGAAGCTTTCTTT.

The gene calls are TRBV19 and TRBJ1-2, with 10 nucleotides matching TRBD1. Trimming cost V 4 bases and J 7 bases; bases outside gene matches: 9. Per germline, CDR1 LNHDA and CDR2 SQIVND (reference sequence). The CDR3 has 15 amino acids. The CDR3 is CASSTSGTGVGGYTF. For the CDR3, the DNA is TGTGCCAGTAGTACCTCCGGGACAGGGGTTGGTGGCTACACCTTC.